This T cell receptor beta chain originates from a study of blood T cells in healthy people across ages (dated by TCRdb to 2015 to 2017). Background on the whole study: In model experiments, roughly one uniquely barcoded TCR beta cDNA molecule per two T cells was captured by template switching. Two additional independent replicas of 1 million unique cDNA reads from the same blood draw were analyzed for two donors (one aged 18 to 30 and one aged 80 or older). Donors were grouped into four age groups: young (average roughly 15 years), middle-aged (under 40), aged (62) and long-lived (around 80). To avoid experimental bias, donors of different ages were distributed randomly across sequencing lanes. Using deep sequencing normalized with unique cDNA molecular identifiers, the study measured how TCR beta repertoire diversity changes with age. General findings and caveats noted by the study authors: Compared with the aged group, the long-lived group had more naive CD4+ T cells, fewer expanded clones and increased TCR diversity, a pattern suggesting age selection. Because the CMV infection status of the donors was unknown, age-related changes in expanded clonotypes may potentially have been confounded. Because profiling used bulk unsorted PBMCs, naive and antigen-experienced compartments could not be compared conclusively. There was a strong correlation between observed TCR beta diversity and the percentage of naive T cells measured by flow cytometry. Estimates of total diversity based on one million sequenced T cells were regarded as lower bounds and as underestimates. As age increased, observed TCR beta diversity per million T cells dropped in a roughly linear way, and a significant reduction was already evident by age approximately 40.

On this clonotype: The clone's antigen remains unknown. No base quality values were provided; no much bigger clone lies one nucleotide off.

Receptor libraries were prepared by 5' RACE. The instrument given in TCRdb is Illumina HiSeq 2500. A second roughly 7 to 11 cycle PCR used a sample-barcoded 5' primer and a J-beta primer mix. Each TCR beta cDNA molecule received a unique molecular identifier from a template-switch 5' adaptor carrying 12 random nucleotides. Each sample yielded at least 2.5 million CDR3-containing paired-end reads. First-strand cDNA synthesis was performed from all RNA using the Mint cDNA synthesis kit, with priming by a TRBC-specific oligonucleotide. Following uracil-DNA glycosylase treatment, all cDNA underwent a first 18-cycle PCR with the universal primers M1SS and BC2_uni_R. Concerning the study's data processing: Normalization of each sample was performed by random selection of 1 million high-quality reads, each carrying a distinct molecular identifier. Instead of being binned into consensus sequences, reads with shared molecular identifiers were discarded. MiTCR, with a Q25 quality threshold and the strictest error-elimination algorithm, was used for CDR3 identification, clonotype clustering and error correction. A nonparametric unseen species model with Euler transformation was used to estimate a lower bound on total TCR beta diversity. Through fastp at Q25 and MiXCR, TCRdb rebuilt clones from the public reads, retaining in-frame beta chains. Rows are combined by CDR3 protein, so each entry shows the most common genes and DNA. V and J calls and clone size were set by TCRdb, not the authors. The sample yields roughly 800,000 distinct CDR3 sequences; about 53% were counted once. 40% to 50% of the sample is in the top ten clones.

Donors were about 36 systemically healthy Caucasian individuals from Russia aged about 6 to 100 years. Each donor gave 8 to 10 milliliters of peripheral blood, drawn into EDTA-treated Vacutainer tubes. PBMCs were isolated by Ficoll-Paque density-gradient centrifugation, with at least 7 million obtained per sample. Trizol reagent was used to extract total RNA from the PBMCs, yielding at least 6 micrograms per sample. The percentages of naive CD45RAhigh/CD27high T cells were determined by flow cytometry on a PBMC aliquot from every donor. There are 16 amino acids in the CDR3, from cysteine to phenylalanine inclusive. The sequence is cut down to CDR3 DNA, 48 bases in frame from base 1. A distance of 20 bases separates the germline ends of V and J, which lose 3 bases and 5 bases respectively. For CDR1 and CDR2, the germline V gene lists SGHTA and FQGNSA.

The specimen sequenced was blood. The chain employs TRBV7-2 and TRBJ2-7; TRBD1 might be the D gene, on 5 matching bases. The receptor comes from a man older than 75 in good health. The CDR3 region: CTSSFSPEAVGHEQYF. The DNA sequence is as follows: TGTACCAGCAGCTTCTCCCCCGAGGCCGTGGGGCACGAGCAGTACTTC.